This T cell receptor beta chain appears in the sequencing data of a study of radiation and T cells in renal cell carcinoma. Findings and limits, study-wide: In blood, top tumor clones expanded by 2 weeks, shrinking by 4.

This sample's time point: baseline pretreatment blood. Regarding treatment: 15 Gy SBRT to primary tumor, nephrectomy 4 weeks later. Radiation-treated patients gave blood at baseline, week 2 and week 4. The CDR3 loop spans 17 amino acids. V lost 4 bases to trimming and J lost 0 bases, with 14 bases between them. Per the germline V gene, CDR1 is SGHRS and CDR2 is YFSETQ. The table came from immunoSEQ multiplex PCR; TCRdb's copy has only in-frame clones and leaves some out. Among 150,000 or so clones listed, 88% were seen once. With regard to this clone: Its antigen is undetermined.

The starting material was blood, obtained from a patient whose treatment included radiotherapy and nephrectomy. V and J are TRBV5-1 and TRBJ1-6, with D tentatively TRBD1 (5 bases). The TCR originated in a woman in her forties or fifties with renal cell carcinoma. In DNA form, the CDR3 reads TGCGCCAGCAGCCCGGGACGGGGAAGCTCCTATAATTCACCCCTCCACTTT. It codes for CASSPGRGSSYNSPLHF.